This paragraph covers one T cell receptor (beta chain) sequence. The data were obtained in a study of shared clonotypes between healthy human individuals. The CDR3 contains 16 residues. Germline CDR1 is MNHEY and CDR2 is SMNVEV (reference sequence). V was clipped by 2 bases and J by 5 bases, with 15 bases between them. CD45RA-negative memory and CD45RA+ naive subsets were split from the CD4+ cells. In the original processing: With immunoSEQ giving junction-only sequences and no quality scores, filtering differed. The assay was immunoSEQ multiplex PCR, and TCRdb's table has in-frame clones only and misses some. The D gene and trimming were derived from the DNA, and the V and J assignments and clone size from that table. In the table there are about 1.4 million clones, roughly 95% of which are singletons.

Source material: naive CD4+ T cells sorted from blood. Subset noted: CD45RA+ positively selected. The chain recombines TRBV27 with TRBJ2-2; possibly TRBD1 for D (5 bases). This receptor was identified in a man aged 30-40 years in good health. The CDR3 coding sequence is TGTGCCAGCAGTTTAAAGTTCTCAGGGTGGACCGGGGAGCTGTTTTTT. Translation gives CASSLKFSGWTGELFF.